This TCR beta chain was documented in a study of cytomegalovirus exposure and HLA in healthy donors. The PCR ran on 60 Vbeta and 13 Jbeta primers. Produced via immunoSEQ multiplex PCR; TCRdb's table is partial and in-frame only. This table has about 81,000 clones, 70% to 90% appearing once. This sequence originates from a man aged 18 to 30 in good health and CMV-seronegative. The material sequenced was PBMCs.

The CDR3 is CASSLVSFTDTQYF. CDR3 coding DNA: TGCGCCAGCAGCTTGGTCTCCTTCACAGATACGCAGTATTTT. This chain uses TRBV5-1 with TRBJ2-3; unclear D gene. Germline V CDR1 and CDR2: SGHRS, YFSETQ. The CDR3 runs 14 residues. The V end was cut by 0 bases, the J end by 2 bases, with 7 bases between.